This T cell receptor (beta chain) stems from a study of PD-L1 blockade in urothelial cancer. Study context: When blood samples were assessed, the median T cell count was some 130,000.

Synthetic TCR analog templates were spiked into each PCR. Clones were read by immunoSEQ multiplex PCR, and TCRdb kept only the in-frame ones, dropping some. The sample lists 35,000 to 45,000 clones; roughly 90% were seen once. The study's findings and limits: By 3 weeks, tumor-associated blood clones had expanded more in durable-benefit patients.

V was pared by 7 bases and J by 5 bases, with 12 bases between. This CDR3 has 13 amino acids. Germline V CDR1 and CDR2: SNHLY, FYNNEI. The table lists this clone with a count of one. The antigen is unknown. The receptor was isolated from a man aged 65 to 85 with urothelial cancer. The chain links TRBV2 to TRBJ2-4, with D hard to call. This specimen consisted of PBMCs, obtained around atezolizumab (anti-PD-L1) treatment. The CDR3 nucleotides read TGTGCCAGCAATCCCGAGCCCGAAAACATTCAGTACTTC. It specifies CASNPEPENIQYF.